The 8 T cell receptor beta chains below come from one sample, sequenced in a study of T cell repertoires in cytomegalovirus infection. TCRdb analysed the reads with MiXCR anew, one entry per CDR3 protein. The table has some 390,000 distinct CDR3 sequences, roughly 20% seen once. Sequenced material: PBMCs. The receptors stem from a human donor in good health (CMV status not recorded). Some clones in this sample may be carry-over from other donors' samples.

CDR3 sequence reads: CSAGGEGQGQPQHF. The DNA of the CDR3 is TGCAGTGCCGGGGGAGAGGGTCAGGGTCAGCCCCAGCATTTT. V is TRBV20-1 and J is TRBJ1-5; D is possibly TRBD1 (5 bases). Germline V gene sequence: CDR1 DFQATT, CDR2 SNEGSKA (reference sequence). Trimming stripped 6 bases from V and 6 bases from J, with 18 bases between. The CDR3 loop spans 14 amino acids.

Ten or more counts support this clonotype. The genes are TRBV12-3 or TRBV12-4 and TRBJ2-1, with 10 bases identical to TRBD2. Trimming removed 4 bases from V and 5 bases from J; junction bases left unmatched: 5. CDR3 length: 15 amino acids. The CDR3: CASSSRTSGHNEQFF. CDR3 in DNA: TGTGCCAGCAGTTCCCGGACTAGCGGCCACAATGAGCAGTTCTTC.

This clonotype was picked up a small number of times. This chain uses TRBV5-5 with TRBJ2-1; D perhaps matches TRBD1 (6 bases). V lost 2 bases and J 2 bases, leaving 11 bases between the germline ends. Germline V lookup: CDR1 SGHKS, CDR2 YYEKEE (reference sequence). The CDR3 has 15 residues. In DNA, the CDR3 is TGTGCCAGCAGCTTTAACAGGGTCCCCTACAATGAGCAGTTCTTC. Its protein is CASSFNRVPYNEQFF.

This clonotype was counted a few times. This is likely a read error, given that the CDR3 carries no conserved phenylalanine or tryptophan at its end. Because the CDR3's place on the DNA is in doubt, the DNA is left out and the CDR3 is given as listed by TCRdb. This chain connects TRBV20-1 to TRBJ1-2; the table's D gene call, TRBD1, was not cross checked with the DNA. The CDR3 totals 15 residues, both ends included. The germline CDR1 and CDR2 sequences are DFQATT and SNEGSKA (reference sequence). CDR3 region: CSASEGPTGISAWSV.

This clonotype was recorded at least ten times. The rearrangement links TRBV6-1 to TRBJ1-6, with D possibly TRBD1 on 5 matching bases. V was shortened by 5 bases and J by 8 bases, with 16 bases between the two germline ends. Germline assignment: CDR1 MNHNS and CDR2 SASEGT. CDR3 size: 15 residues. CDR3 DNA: TGTGCCAGCAGTTATGCAGGGAAACGGGATTCACCCCTCCACTTT. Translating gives CASSYAGKRDSPLHF.

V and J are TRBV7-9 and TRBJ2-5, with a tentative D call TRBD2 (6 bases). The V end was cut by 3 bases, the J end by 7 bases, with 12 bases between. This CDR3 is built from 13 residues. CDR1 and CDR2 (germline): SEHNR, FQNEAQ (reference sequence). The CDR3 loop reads CASSFPTGGTQYF. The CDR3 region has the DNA TGTGCCAGCAGCTTCCCCACCGGGGGGACCCAGTACTTC.

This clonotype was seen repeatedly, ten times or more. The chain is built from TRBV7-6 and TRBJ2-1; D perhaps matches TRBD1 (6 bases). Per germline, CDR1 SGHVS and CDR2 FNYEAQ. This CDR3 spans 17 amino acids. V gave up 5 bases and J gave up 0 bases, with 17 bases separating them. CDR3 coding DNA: TGTGCCAGCAGCCCCCGGGCAGGGGCGACCTCCTACAATGAGCAGTTCTTC. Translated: CASSPRAGATSYNEQFF.

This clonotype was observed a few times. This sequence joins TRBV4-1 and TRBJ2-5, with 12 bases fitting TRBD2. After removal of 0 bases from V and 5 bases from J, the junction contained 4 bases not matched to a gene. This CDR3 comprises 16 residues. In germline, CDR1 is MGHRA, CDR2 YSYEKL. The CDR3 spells CASSQDLAGGLETQYF. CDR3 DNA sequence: TGCGCCAGCAGCCAAGATCTAGCGGGGGGGCTTGAGACCCAGTACTTC.